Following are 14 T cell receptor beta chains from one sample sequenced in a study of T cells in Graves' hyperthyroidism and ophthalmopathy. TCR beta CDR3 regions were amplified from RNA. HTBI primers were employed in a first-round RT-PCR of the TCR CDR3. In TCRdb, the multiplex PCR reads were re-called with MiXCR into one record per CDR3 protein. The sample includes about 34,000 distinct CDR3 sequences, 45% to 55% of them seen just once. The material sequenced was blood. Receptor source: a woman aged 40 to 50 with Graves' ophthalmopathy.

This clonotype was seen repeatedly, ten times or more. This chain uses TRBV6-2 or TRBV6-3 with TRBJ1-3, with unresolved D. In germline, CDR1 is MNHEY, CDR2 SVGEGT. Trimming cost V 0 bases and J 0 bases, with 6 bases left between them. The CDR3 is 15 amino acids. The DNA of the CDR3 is TGTGCCAGCAGTTACTCGCAGAACTCTGGAAACACCATATATTTT. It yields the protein CASSYSQNSGNTIYF.

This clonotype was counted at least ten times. The CDR3 loop is CASRTSGNEQFF. The DNA of the CDR3 is TGTGCCAGCAGGACATCCGGCAATGAGCAGTTCTTC. The J gene is TRBJ2-1, the V gene TRBV12-3 or TRBV12-4; D not certain. The CDR3 is 12 residues long. Trimming left V 6 bases short and J 6 bases short, with 9 bases between.

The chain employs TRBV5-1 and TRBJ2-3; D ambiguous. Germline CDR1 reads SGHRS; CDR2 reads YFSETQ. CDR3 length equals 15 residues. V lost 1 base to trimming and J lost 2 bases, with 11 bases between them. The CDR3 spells CASSLIGPFTDTQYF. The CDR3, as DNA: TGCGCCAGCAGCTTGATTGGTCCTTTCACAGATACGCAGTATTTT.

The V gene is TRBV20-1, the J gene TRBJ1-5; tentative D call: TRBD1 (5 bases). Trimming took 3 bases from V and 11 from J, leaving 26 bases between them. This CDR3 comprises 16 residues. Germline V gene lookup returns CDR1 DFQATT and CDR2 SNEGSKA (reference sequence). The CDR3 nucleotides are TGCAGTGCTAGTGGGCTAGCGGGAGGGAGGGGAGAGACCCAGCATTTT. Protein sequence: CSASGLAGGRGETQHF.

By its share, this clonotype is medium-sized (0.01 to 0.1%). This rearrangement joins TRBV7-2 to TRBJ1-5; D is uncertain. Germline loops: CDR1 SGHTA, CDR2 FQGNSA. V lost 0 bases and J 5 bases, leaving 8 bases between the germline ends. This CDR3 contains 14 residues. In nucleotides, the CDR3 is TGTGCCAGCAGCTTAGCGTTGGGTTATCAGCCCCAGCATTTT. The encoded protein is CASSLALGYQPQHF. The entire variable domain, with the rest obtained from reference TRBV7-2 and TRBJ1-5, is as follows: GAGVSQSPSNKVTEKGKDVELRCDPISGHTALYWYRQSLGQGLEFLIYFQGNSAPDKSGLPSDRFSAERTGGSVSTLTIQRTQQEDSAVYLCASSLALGYQPQHFGDGTRLSIL.

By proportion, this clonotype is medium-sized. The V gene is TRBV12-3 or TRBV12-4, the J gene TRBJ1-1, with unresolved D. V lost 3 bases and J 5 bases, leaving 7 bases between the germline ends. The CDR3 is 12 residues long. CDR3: CASSFLETEAFF. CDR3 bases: TGTGCCAGCAGTTTTCTCGAGACTGAAGCTTTCTTT.

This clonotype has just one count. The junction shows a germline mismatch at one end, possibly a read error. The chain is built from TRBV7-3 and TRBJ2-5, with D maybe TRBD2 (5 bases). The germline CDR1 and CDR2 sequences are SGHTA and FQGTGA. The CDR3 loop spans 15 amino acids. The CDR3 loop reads CASGLMGSSGETQYF. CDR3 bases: TGTGCCAGCGGCTTAATGGGGTCCTCGGGGGAGACCCAGTACTTC.

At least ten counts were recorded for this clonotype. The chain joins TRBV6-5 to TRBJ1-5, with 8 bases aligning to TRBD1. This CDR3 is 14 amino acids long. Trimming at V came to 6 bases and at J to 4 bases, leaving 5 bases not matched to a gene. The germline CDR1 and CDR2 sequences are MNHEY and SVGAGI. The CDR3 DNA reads TGTGCCAGCAGGCGGACAGGGCGTAATCAGCCCCAGCATTTT. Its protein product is CASRRTGRNQPQHF.

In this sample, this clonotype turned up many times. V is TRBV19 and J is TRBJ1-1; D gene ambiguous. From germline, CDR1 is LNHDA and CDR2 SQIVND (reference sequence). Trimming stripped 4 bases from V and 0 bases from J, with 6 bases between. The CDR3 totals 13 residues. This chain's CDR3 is CASSSGMNTEAFF. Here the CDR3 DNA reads TGTGCCAGTAGTAGCGGGATGAACACTGAAGCTTTCTTT.

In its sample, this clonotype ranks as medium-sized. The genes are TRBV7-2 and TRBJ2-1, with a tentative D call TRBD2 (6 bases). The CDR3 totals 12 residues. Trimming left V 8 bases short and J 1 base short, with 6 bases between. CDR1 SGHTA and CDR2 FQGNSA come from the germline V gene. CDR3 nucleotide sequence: TGTGCCAGCGGGAGGTCCTACAATGAGCAGTTCTTC. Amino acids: CASGRSYNEQFF.

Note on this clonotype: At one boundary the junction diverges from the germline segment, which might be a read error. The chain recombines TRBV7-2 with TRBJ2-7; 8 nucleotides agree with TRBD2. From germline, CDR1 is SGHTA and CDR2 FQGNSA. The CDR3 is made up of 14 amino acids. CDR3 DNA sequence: TGTGCCAGCAGATTAGCGGGGAGCTCCTACGAGCAGTGCTTC. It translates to CASRLAGSSYEQCF.

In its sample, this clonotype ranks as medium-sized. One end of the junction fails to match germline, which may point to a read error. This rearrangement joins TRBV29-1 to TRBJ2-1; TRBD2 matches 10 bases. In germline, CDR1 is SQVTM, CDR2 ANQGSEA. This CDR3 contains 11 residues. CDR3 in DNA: TGCAGCGTGGAAGCTGGTAGCGGGAGGACATTC. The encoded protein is CSVEAGSGRTF.

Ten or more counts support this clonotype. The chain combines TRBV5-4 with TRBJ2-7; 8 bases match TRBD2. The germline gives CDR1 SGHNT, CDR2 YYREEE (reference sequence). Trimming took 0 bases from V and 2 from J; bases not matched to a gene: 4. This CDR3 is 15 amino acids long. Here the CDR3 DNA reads TGTGCCAGCAGCTTGGGGGGACTAGGGGCCTACGAGCAGTACTTC. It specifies CASSLGGLGAYEQYF.

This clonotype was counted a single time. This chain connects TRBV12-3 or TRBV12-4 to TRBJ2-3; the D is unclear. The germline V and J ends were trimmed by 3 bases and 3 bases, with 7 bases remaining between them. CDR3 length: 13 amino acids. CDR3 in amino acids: CASSFGPTDTQYF. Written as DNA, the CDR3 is TGTGCCAGCAGTTTTGGCCCGACAGATACGCAGTATTTT.